Below are 18 T cell receptor beta chains sequenced from a single sample in a study of T cell responses to AZD1222 COVID-19 vaccine. Only in-frame clones appear in the TCRdb table, and some are missing; sequencing was by immunoSEQ multiplex PCR. The top ten hold approximately 3% of the sample, which has roughly 130,000 clones, over 75% seen once. Sequences were derived from peripheral blood, sampled on day 0 of AZD1222 vaccination. The receptors were gathered from an adult in good health.

The rearrangement links TRBV7-8 to TRBJ1-3; no reliable D call. The germline V gene has CDR1 SGHVS and CDR2 FQNEAQ. The CDR3 covers 13 residues. Trimming pared 1 base from V and 1 base from J, leaving 2 bases between. The CDR3 DNA sequence: TGTGCCAGCAGCTTAGTATCTGGAAACACCATATATTTT. It yields the protein CASSLVSGNTIYF.

This chain joins TRBV4-2 and TRBJ1-6; a weak D match, TRBD1 (5 bases). There are 15 residues in the CDR3. Per germline, CDR1 LGHNA and CDR2 YNFKEQ. Trimming cost V 1 base and J 10 bases, with 14 bases left between them. The CDR3 region has the DNA TGTGCCAGCAGCCAAGCGGGGGAAGATGGCTCACCCCTCCACTTT. The encoded protein is CASSQAGEDGSPLHF.

The rearrangement links TRBV6-4 to TRBJ1-1; D might be TRBD1 (6 bases). V shed 5 bases and J shed 0 bases, with 13 bases lying between them. The CDR3 length is 15 residues. Germline V CDR1 and CDR2: MRHNA, SNTAGT. CDR3 protein: CASSLSGTLNTEAFF. For the CDR3, the DNA is TGTGCCAGCAGTCTCTCCGGGACACTGAACACTGAAGCTTTCTTT.

The rearrangement uses TRBV29-1 and TRBJ1-2; D is ambiguous. Germline CDR1 SQVTM, CDR2 ANQGSEA. The CDR3 extends over 12 amino acids. V lost 7 bases and J 8 bases, leaving 17 bases between the germline ends. The CDR3 here is CSASPQAGGYTF. The CDR3 region has the DNA TGCAGCGCGAGTCCCCAGGCGGGGGGCTACACCTTC.

The chain recombines TRBV6-1 with TRBJ2-7; D might be TRBD1 or TRBD2, each matching 5 bases. This CDR3 is 15 amino acids long. Germline loops: CDR1 MNHNS, CDR2 SASEGT. Deletions cut 3 bases from V and 0 bases from J, with 12 bases between. CDR3 sequence reads: CASSEGTFLSYEQYF. The DNA of the CDR3 is TGTGCCAGCAGTGAGGGGACCTTCCTCTCCTACGAGCAGTACTTC.

This chain joins TRBV7-9 and TRBJ1-5; 7 bases map to TRBD1. Germline V gene sequence: CDR1 SEHNR, CDR2 FQNEAQ (reference sequence). J gave up 5 bases and V 3 bases, and 4 bases lay outside the gene matches. The CDR3 loop spans 14 amino acids. CDR3 nucleotides: TGTGCCAGCAGCTTTCAGGGGGTCGATCAGCCCCAGCATTTT. Protein: CASSFQGVDQPQHF.

The rearrangement links TRBV5-8 to TRBJ1-3, with D unresolved. The CDR3 length is 14 residues. Trimming pared 5 bases from V and 4 bases from J, leaving 13 bases between. Germline CDR1 and CDR2: SGHTS and YDEGEE. The CDR3 here is CASSLKKSGNTIYF. DNA of the CDR3: TGTGCCAGCAGTCTCAAGAAATCCGGAAACACCATATATTTT. Filled out from reference TRBV5-8 and TRBJ1-3, the complete variable domain reads EAGVTQSPTHLIKTRGQQATLRCSPISGHTSVYWYQQALGLGLQFLLWYDEGEERNRGNFPPRFSGRQFPNYSSELNVNALELEDSALYLCASSLKKSGNTIYFGEGSWLTVV.

This clone was picked up one time. The chain couples TRBV4-1 to TRBJ1-2, with D uncertain. The CDR3 is 15 amino acids. Germline assignment: CDR1 MGHRA and CDR2 YSYEKL. V lost 0 bases and J 3 bases, leaving 11 bases between the germline ends. This CDR3 reads CASSQDIAGYYGYTF. DNA for the CDR3: TGCGCCAGCAGCCAAGATATCGCGGGGTACTATGGCTACACCTTC.

The genes are TRBV7-2 and TRBJ2-2; D is uncertain. Germline assignment: CDR1 SGHTA and CDR2 FQGNSA. The length of the CDR3 is 14 residues. Trimming took off 2 bases at V and 1 base at J, with 5 bases between the two ends. The CDR3 DNA reads as TGTGCCAGCAGCTTACTTTGGAACACCGGGGAGCTGTTTTTT. It specifies CASSLLWNTGELFF.

J is TRBJ1-2 and V is TRBV5-1, with D possibly being TRBD1 (5 bases). The ends were cut back, 2 bases at V and 6 bases at J, with 11 bases in the middle. The CDR3 runs 13 residues. CDR1 and CDR2 (germline): SGHRS, YFSETQ. CDR3 sequence: CASSLPGNDGYTF. The CDR3 DNA reads TGCGCCAGCAGCTTACCAGGGAATGATGGCTACACCTTC.

The gene calls are TRBV10-3 and TRBJ1-2, with 7 bases lining up with TRBD1. The J segment lost 4 bases and the V segment lost 4 bases, leaving 3 bases of the junction unmatched. The CDR3 length is 13 residues. CDR1 and CDR2 from the germline V gene are ENHRY and SYGVKD. This CDR3 is CAISGDRSYGYTF. CDR3 nucleotide sequence: TGTGCCATCAGTGGGGACAGATCCTATGGCTACACCTTC.

The chain recombines TRBV7-9 with TRBJ2-1; the D is unclear. Trimming cost V 7 bases and J 2 bases, with 12 bases left between them. The CDR3 is made up of 14 amino acids. CDR1 and CDR2 from the germline V gene are SEHNR and FQNEAQ (reference sequence). In DNA form, the CDR3 reads TGTGCCAGCACCCCCGCTGGACCCTACAATGAGCAGTTCTTC. This encodes CASTPAGPYNEQFF.

This chain links TRBV19 with TRBJ1-2, with 9 positions matching TRBD1. CDR1 LNHDA and CDR2 SQIVND come from the germline V gene (reference sequence). The junction had 12 bases not matched to a gene; V was cut back by 5 bases and J by 2 bases. The CDR3 has 17 residues. DNA of the CDR3: TGTGCCAGTAGTTTCTCCGTCACAGGGGGCGCCAACTATGGCTACACCTTC. Translating gives CASSFSVTGGANYGYTF.

This clone was seen once. The chain recombines TRBV25-1 with TRBJ1-2; 7 bases match TRBD1. The CDR3 covers 16 residues. Germline CDR1 MGHDK, CDR2 SYGVNS. Germline trimming cut 5 bases from V and 4 bases from J; bases unmatched to any gene: 13. The DNA for the CDR3 is TGTGCCAGCAGTCCCGGGGGTGGAGGGGGCGTCTATGGCTACACCTTC. It yields the protein CASSPGGGGGVYGYTF.

This chain joins TRBV19 and TRBJ2-7; the match to TRBD2 covers 8 bases. The CDR3 runs to 15 residues. J lost 2 bases, V lost 3 bases, and 6 bases had no gene match. Germline V gene data show CDR1 as LNHDA and CDR2 as SQIVND (reference sequence). The CDR3 DNA sequence: TGTGCCAGTAGTATTTCGGGGGGGATTACCTACGAGCAGTACTTC. Protein product: CASSISGGITYEQYF.

The chain joins TRBV5-1 to TRBJ1-4; 8 bases line up with TRBD1. The germline gives CDR1 SGHRS, CDR2 YFSETQ. V lost 4 bases to trimming and J lost 6 bases; unmatched junction nucleotides: 8. The CDR3 extends over 15 amino acids. The CDR3 DNA sequence: TGCGCCAGCAGCCCCCCAGGGGGCCAAGATGAAAAACTGTTTTTT. Its protein is CASSPPGGQDEKLFF.

The chain links TRBV30 to TRBJ2-4; TRBD1 aligns across 9 bases. J lost 9 bases, V lost 2 bases, and 8 bases had no gene match. CDR3 length equals 14 residues. The germline gives CDR1 GTSNPN, CDR2 SVGIG (reference sequence). In DNA, the CDR3 is TGTGCCTGGAGTAACAGGGGGCTATCGGGCATTCAGTACTTC. Amino acids: CAWSNRGLSGIQYF.

This clone was found once. The chain joins TRBV7-2 to TRBJ2-7; 13 nucleotides match TRBD2. V lost 5 bases and J lost 2; bases outside the gene matches: 3. Germline lookup yields CDR1 SGHTA and CDR2 FQGNSA. CDR3 length equals 15 residues. The CDR3 spells CASSPGTSGTYEQYF. The CDR3 DNA is TGTGCCAGCAGCCCCGGGACTAGCGGGACCTACGAGCAGTACTTC.